The 14 T cell receptor beta chains in this list originate from one sample, sequenced in a study of control samples from healthy donors and cancer patients. Sequenced by immunoSEQ multiplex PCR; TCRdb stores in-frame clones only, minus some. The table has about 180,000 clones, 90% seen once; the top ten hold over 1.1%. Material: blood. The receptors were sampled from a woman in her forties or fifties in good health.

The V call is TRBV12-3 or TRBV12-4, the J call TRBJ1-5, with no clear D. Trimming cost V 5 bases and J 4 bases, with 9 bases left between them. CDR3 length equals 13 residues. The CDR3 here is CASSEVLNQPQHF. The CDR3, as DNA: TGTGCCAGCAGTGAGGTCCTAAATCAGCCCCAGCATTTT.

The CDR3 here is CASSLAGGKSEAFF. Written as DNA, the CDR3 is TGCGCCAGCAGCTTGGCAGGGGGCAAGAGTGAAGCTTTCTTT. The V gene is TRBV5-1, the J gene TRBJ1-1; 8 bases align to TRBD1. CDR1 SGHRS and CDR2 YFSETQ come from the germline V gene. Trimming at V came to 0 bases and at J to 7 bases, leaving 5 bases not matched to a gene. CDR3 length: 14 residues.

The genes are TRBV21-1 and TRBJ2-1; the table's TRBD2 call for D was not verified on the DNA. TRBV21-1 constitutes a pseudogene. CDR3 length equals 17 residues. The CDR3 DNA follows: TGTGCCAGCGAACTCTCATCCGGGAGGCCCCACAGGAATGAGCAGTTCTTC. Translation gives CASELSSGRPHRNEQFF.

The chain employs TRBV9 and TRBJ1-4, with D perhaps matching TRBD1 (5 bases). The germline V gene encodes CDR1 SGDLS and CDR2 YYNGEE. The V end was cut by 3 bases, the J end by 0 bases, with 18 bases between. The CDR3 length is 18 residues. CDR3 region: CASSGGSNRSATNEKLFF. The CDR3 nucleotides are TGTGCCAGCAGCGGAGGGAGTAACAGGAGTGCAACTAATGAAAAACTGTTTTTT.

The chain is built from TRBV5-6 and TRBJ1-2, with D hard to call. Trimming cost V 7 bases and J 8 bases, with 15 bases left between them. The germline gives CDR1 SGHDT, CDR2 YYEEEE. There are 12 residues in the CDR3. CDR3 DNA: TGTGCCAGCGGAGTCGGAGCGCGCGGCTACACCTTC. Amino acids: CASGVGARGYTF.

V usage is TRBV7-2 and J usage is TRBJ1-1, with no clear D. The V end was cut by 5 bases, the J end by 1 base, with 8 bases between. From germline, CDR1 is SGHTA and CDR2 FQGNSA. CDR3 length: 13 amino acids. CDR3 residues: CASSRRPNTEAFF. DNA for the CDR3: TGTGCCAGCAGCCGAAGACCGAACACTGAAGCTTTCTTT.

This chain joins TRBV5-8 and TRBJ2-1; 8 bases agree with TRBD1. Germline CDR1 SGHTS, CDR2 YDEGEE. The CDR3 extends over 15 amino acids. With V trimmed by 3 bases and J by 7 bases, 9 bases remained unmatched. The CDR3 bases are TGTGCCAGCAGCTCACAGGGGGAGGCGTGGAATGAGCAGTTCTTC. Translated, it gives CASSSQGEAWNEQFF.

The chain recombines TRBV11-1 with TRBJ1-1; D perhaps matches TRBD1 (5 bases). There are 11 residues in the CDR3. The germline V and J ends were trimmed by 4 bases and 12 bases, with 12 bases remaining between them. Germline V gene data show CDR1 as SGHAT and CDR2 as FQDESV (reference sequence). Here the CDR3 reads CASSYQGLTFF. CDR3 nucleotide sequence: TGTGCCAGCAGCTATCAGGGTCTGACTTTCTTT.

This clone was observed once. This chain connects TRBV11-3 to TRBJ1-3; the match to TRBD1 covers 8 bases. This CDR3 is 15 amino acids long. From germline, CDR1 is SGHNT and CDR2 YENEEA. V was pared by 4 bases and J by 6 bases, with 8 bases of the junction left unmatched. The CDR3 DNA follows: TGTGCCAGCAGCTCAAATCCAGGGGGCCCAAACACCATATATTTT. It yields the protein CASSSNPGGPNTIYF. The complete variable domain, with remaining parts taken from reference TRBV11-3 and TRBJ1-3, reads EAGVVQSPRYKIIEKKQPVAFWCNPISGHNTLYWYLQNLGQGPELLIRYENEEAVDDSQLPKDRFSAERLKGVDSTLKIQPAELGDSAVYLCASSSNPGGPNTIYFGEGSWLTVV.

The CDR3 DNA follows: TGCAGTGCTAGTTGGACTTGGGTATCCAATGAGCAGTTCTTC. This translates into CSASWTWVSNEQFF. V gene TRBV20-1 combines with J gene TRBJ2-1; D possibly corresponds to TRBD2 (5 bases). Germline CDR1 reads DFQATT; CDR2 reads SNEGSKA (reference sequence). This CDR3 region has 14 residues. Between the trimmed V and J ends, which lost 3 bases and 6 bases, there was a span of 15 bases.

The chain carries TRBV5-4 and TRBJ2-5; 7 bases agree with TRBD1. Trimming removed 3 bases from V and 6 bases from J; junction bases left unmatched: 5. CDR1 SGHNT and CDR2 YYREEE come from the germline V gene (reference sequence). The CDR3 has 13 residues. The CDR3 spells CASSSGQSKTQYF. For the CDR3, the DNA is TGTGCCAGCAGCTCGGGACAGTCTAAGACCCAGTACTTC.

The rearrangement joins TRBV9 to TRBJ2-5, with no clear D. CDR3 length: 15 amino acids. Per germline, CDR1 SGDLS and CDR2 YYNGEE. Trimming left V 0 bases short and J 0 bases short, with 9 bases between. The CDR3 region is CASSVDYLYQETQYF. CDR3 nucleotide sequence: TGTGCCAGCAGCGTAGACTACCTGTACCAAGAGACCCAGTACTTC. Full variable domain (rest looked up from reference TRBV9 and TRBJ2-5): DSGVTQTPKHLITATGQRVTLRCSPRSGDLSVYWYQQSLDQGLQFLIQYYNGEERAKGNILERFSAQQFPDLHSELNLSSLELGDSALYFCASSVDYLYQETQYFGPGTRLLVL.

J is TRBJ1-3 and V is TRBV6-2 or TRBV6-3; D is uncertain. Trimming left V 0 bases short and J 0 bases short, with 9 bases between. The CDR3 sequence is 16 residues long. The germline gives CDR1 MNHEY, CDR2 SVGEGT. CDR3 nucleotide sequence: TGTGCCAGCAGTTACTCGAGCCGGGGCTCTGGAAACACCATATATTTT. Residues: CASSYSSRGSGNTIYF.

The chain couples TRBV5-1 to TRBJ2-2; D possibly corresponds to TRBD2 (5 bases). Germline CDR1 and CDR2: SGHRS and YFSETQ. The CDR3 extends over 13 amino acids. V gave up 4 bases and J gave up 1 base, with 5 bases separating them. Here the CDR3 DNA reads TGCGCCAGCAGCGGAGGGAACACCGGGGAGCTGTTTTTT. Its protein product is CASSGGNTGELFF.